The 22 T cell receptor beta chains below come from one sample, sequenced in a study of cytomegalovirus exposure and HLA in healthy donors. The study ran its PCR with 60 Vbeta and 13 Jbeta primers. The table came from immunoSEQ multiplex PCR; TCRdb's copy has only in-frame clones and leaves some out. The data hold under 200,000 clones, with 78% observed a single time. The sequenced material came from PBMCs. Source of these receptors: a woman aged 40 to 50 in good health and CMV-seronegative.

The chain employs TRBV19 and TRBJ2-6; perhaps TRBD1 as D (5 bases). The length of the CDR3 is 19 residues. The germline CDR1 and CDR2 sequences are LNHDA and SQIVND (reference sequence). Trimming left V 1 base short and J 0 bases short, with 16 bases between. The CDR3 DNA reads TGTGCCAGTAGTATAGGCCCAGGGCCTCCGCTCTCTGGGGCCAACGTCCTGACTTTC. Protein product: CASSIGPGPPLSGANVLTF.

The genes are TRBV25-1 and TRBJ2-5; maybe TRBD1 (6 bases). Looked up from germline, CDR1 is MGHDK and CDR2 is SYGVNS. CDR3 length equals 12 residues. The V end lost 9 bases, the J end lost 5 bases, and 13 bases lay between the germline ends. CDR3: CASRGSSETQYF. The CDR3 nucleotides read TGTGCCAGTAGGGGGTCTTCTGAGACCCAGTACTTC.

This chain connects TRBV7-9 to TRBJ2-5; D is uncertain. The J call may not be correct, given that the DNA end is closer to TRBJ2-7. Germline V lookup: CDR1 SEHNR, CDR2 FQNEAQ (reference sequence). The CDR3 loop spans 13 amino acids. In nucleotides, the CDR3 is TGTGCCAGCAGCCTTCTTCACCGCTACGAGCAGTACTTC. Translation gives CASSLLHRYEQYF.

The CDR3: CASSLALAGGTEAFF. The CDR3 DNA is TGCGCCAGCAGCTTGGCCTTGGCAGGGGGCACTGAAGCTTTCTTT. The chain couples TRBV5-1 to TRBJ1-1, with 7 bases fitting TRBD1. Unmatched junction bases numbered 6, after V lost 0 bases and J lost 4 bases. CDR1 is SGHRS and CDR2 is YFSETQ in the germline V gene. This CDR3 region has 15 residues.

Written as DNA, the CDR3 is TGTGCCAGTAGTATCGTCGGGGGGTACACCGGGGAGCTGTTTTTT. This gives the protein CASSIVGGYTGELFF. V and J are TRBV19 and TRBJ2-2; 7 bases map to TRBD2. The CDR3 runs to 15 residues. The germline gives CDR1 LNHDA, CDR2 SQIVND (reference sequence). The V and J ends lost 3 bases and 3 bases, in that order; junction bases with no gene match: 4.

This clone was seen once. This chain joins TRBV10-2 and TRBJ2-7; unclear D gene. Germline V lookup: CDR1 WSHSY, CDR2 SAAADI. The CDR3 runs 14 residues. Trimming took off 2 bases at V and 3 bases at J, with 11 bases between the two ends. Here the CDR3 DNA reads TGCGCCAGCAGTGAGCACAGTTTTATCTACGAGCAGTACTTC. Its protein is CASSEHSFIYEQYF.

The chain has TRBV6-5 and TRBJ2-5, with no clear D. The CDR3 totals 13 residues. V lost 2 bases and J 5 bases, leaving 9 bases between the germline ends. Germline V gene data show CDR1 as MNHEY and CDR2 as SVGAGI. The CDR3 reads CASSYPGGETQYF. CDR3 in DNA: TGTGCCAGCAGTTACCCCGGTGGTGAGACCCAGTACTTC.

The chain is built from TRBV5-1 and TRBJ2-3; 10 nucleotides match TRBD2. Germline CDR1 SGHRS, CDR2 YFSETQ. This CDR3 has 17 amino acids. The ends lost 5 bases at V and 5 bases at J; junction bases unmatched: 14. The CDR3 sequence: CASRTPESGGAVDTQYF. In DNA, the CDR3 is TGCGCCAGCAGGACCCCTGAGAGCGGGGGGGCCGTAGATACGCAGTATTTT. Full variable domain (rest looked up from reference TRBV5-1 and TRBJ2-3): KAGVTQTPRYLIKTRGQQVTLSCSPISGHRSVSWYQQTPGQGLQFLFEYFSETQRNKGNFPGRFSGRQFSNSRSEMNVSTLELGDSALYLCASRTPESGGAVDTQYFGPGTRLTVL.

The rearrangement joins TRBV6-1 to TRBJ2-1, with D unresolved. Trimming cost V 2 bases and J 6 bases, with 8 bases left between them. The CDR3 runs to 13 residues. CDR1 and CDR2 (germline): MNHNS, SASEGT. This chain's CDR3 is CASSETPGNEQFF. CDR3 in DNA: TGTGCCAGCAGTGAAACCCCCGGCAATGAGCAGTTCTTC.

The chain recombines TRBV5-5 with TRBJ2-7; possibly TRBD1 for D (6 bases). Germline V gives CDR1 SGHKS, CDR2 YYEKEE (reference sequence). V lost 2 bases and J lost 6, with 18 bases in between. The CDR3 runs 15 residues. CDR3 nucleotides: TGTGCCAGCAGCTTTTCTCCGGACAGTCCCAGCGAGCAGTACTTC. Its translation: CASSFSPDSPSEQYF.

V usage is TRBV19 and J usage is TRBJ1-2; no firm D call. Between the trimmed V and J ends, which lost 10 bases and 0 bases, there was a span of 15 bases. From germline, CDR1 is LNHDA and CDR2 SQIVND (reference sequence). The CDR3 loop spans 14 amino acids. CDR3 nucleotides: TGTGCCACTATGGGAGGACCCCCTAACTATGGCTACACCTTC. It codes for CATMGGPPNYGYTF.

This clone was observed once. The gene calls are TRBV18 and TRBJ1-1, with D hard to call. Germline CDR1 reads KGHSH; CDR2 reads LQKENI. The V end lost 6 bases, the J end lost 0 bases, and 8 bases lay between the germline ends. The CDR3 is 13 residues long. CDR3 DNA: TGTGCCAGCTCGGAGGGAATGAACACTGAAGCTTTCTTT. Translated, it gives CASSEGMNTEAFF.

The J gene is TRBJ1-6, the V gene TRBV27; 7 nucleotides line up with TRBD1. CDR1 is MNHEY, CDR2 SMNVEV, per germline (reference sequence). The CDR3 is 18 amino acids. The J segment lost 4 bases and the V segment lost 7 bases, leaving 16 bases of the junction unmatched. The CDR3 DNA sequence: TGTGCCAGCACCAACACACAGGGGTTCGGAGGGTATAATTCACCCCTCCACTTT. It encodes CASTNTQGFGGYNSPLHF.

This chain connects TRBV9 to TRBJ2-7, with TRBD2 matching 9 bases. The CDR3 is 16 amino acids. CDR1 and CDR2 (germline): SGDLS, YYNGEE. Trimming cost V 0 bases and J 2 bases; bases outside gene matches: 6. Here the CDR3 reads CASSVGRGGIPYEQYF. The CDR3 bases are TGTGCCAGCAGCGTAGGGCGGGGGGGTATCCCCTACGAGCAGTACTTC.

This chain links TRBV6-6 with TRBJ2-7, with TRBD2 matching 7 bases. The CDR3 contains 11 residues. Germline CDR1 MNHNY, CDR2 SVGAGI (reference sequence). Germline trimming cut 5 bases from V and 10 bases from J; bases unmatched to any gene: 5. The CDR3 protein is CASSNERGQYF. CDR3 sequence (DNA): TGTGCCAGCAGTAATGAGCGGGGACAGTACTTC.

The chain couples TRBV4-1 to TRBJ1-3; 8 bases agree with TRBD1. J was trimmed by 6 bases and V by 4 bases; bases with no gene match: 11. The CDR3 runs 16 residues. The germline V gene encodes CDR1 MGHRA and CDR2 YSYEKL. CDR3 sequence: CASSRASTGALNTIYF. The CDR3, as DNA: TGCGCCAGCAGCCGAGCTTCGACAGGGGCGCTAAACACCATATATTTT.

V is TRBV4-1 and J is TRBJ1-5; D perhaps matches TRBD1 (5 bases). The V and J ends lost 2 bases and 0 bases respectively, with 17 bases between them. CDR1 is MGHRA, CDR2 YSYEKL, per germline. The CDR3 length is 18 residues. The CDR3, as DNA: TGCGCCAGCAGCCAATTTTTTCCAGGGAGGTATAGCAATCAGCCCCAGCATTTT. It encodes CASSQFFPGRYSNQPQHF.

The V and J genes are TRBV9 and TRBJ2-6, with a possible D match to TRBD2 (6 bases). V was cut by 0 bases and J by 0 bases, with 10 bases left in between. CDR1 and CDR2 (germline): SGDLS, YYNGEE. The CDR3 is 17 residues long. DNA for the CDR3: TGTGCCAGCAGCGTAGGGGGGGAAAGCTCTGGGGCCAACGTCCTGACTTTC. This gives the protein CASSVGGESSGANVLTF.

The chain recombines TRBV14 with TRBJ1-1, with D maybe TRBD1 (6 bases). CDR3 size: 15 residues. CDR1 and CDR2 from the germline V gene are SGHDN and FVKESK. Trimming took 0 bases from V and 0 from J, leaving 8 bases between them. The CDR3 protein is CASSQDPGVNTEAFF. For the CDR3, the DNA is TGTGCCAGCAGCCAAGACCCAGGGGTGAACACTGAAGCTTTCTTT.

This clone was seen a single time. This chain connects TRBV5-6 to TRBJ2-3, with a weak D call TRBD2 (5 bases). The CDR3 runs to 14 residues. Trimming removed 4 bases at V and 2 bases at J, with 11 bases between. The germline gives CDR1 SGHDT, CDR2 YYEEEE. CDR3 loop: CASSTGGPTDTQYF. The CDR3 DNA reads TGTGCCAGCAGCACCGGCGGGCCCACAGATACGCAGTATTTT.

This clone occurred a few times. This chain links TRBV28 with TRBJ2-5; TRBD2 might be the D (7 bases). Trimming pared 5 bases from V and 2 bases from J, leaving 12 bases between. Looked up from germline, CDR1 is MDHEN and CDR2 is SYDVKM. The CDR3 is 14 residues long. CDR3: CASSVRGGQETQYF. In DNA form, the CDR3 reads TGTGCCAGCAGTGTAAGGGGGGGGCAAGAGACCCAGTACTTC.

In regard to this clone: Other DNA variants within this sample encode the same CDR3. The chain carries TRBV5-1 and TRBJ1-1, with D uncertain. CDR3 length equals 13 residues. Trimming removed 7 bases at V and 1 base at J, with 11 bases between. Germline V gene sequence: CDR1 SGHRS, CDR2 YFSETQ. The CDR3: CASRTGTNTEAFF. The DNA for the CDR3 is TGCGCCAGCCGCACGGGTACGAACACTGAAGCTTTCTTT.